The rows below give T cell receptor beta chains drawn from one sample of a study of T-cell memory formation after mild COVID-19. From the 5' RACE reads, TCRdb called clonotypes with MiXCR, one entry per CDR3 protein. The sample includes roughly 200,000 distinct CDR3 sequences, around 8.8% of them seen just once. The specimen was PBMCs or a T cell subset sorted from them (not recorded which). The receptors were sampled from a young man who had mild COVID-19 (a few samples of this study predate the infection). Cell type and time point are not known. The conserved cysteine and the conserved F or W are not part of the CDR3 here.

>TRBJ2-1|TRBV14
ASSTYLGGGSYNEQF
>TRBJ2-5|TRBV4-1
ASRGGSSRQETQY
>TRBJ2-3|TRBV24-1
ATSVHVGGGTQY
>TRBJ1-5|TRBV7-2
ASSFTGGNQPQH
>TRBJ1-6|TRBV15
ATSSRQDSPLH
>TRBJ2-7|TRBV18
ASSPDSSEQY
>TRBJ2-7|TRBV12-3/TRBV12-4
ASSPGTAYEQY
>TRBJ2-7|TRBV6-1
ASSEAGLAGSSYEQY
>TRBJ2-7|TRBV6-1
ASSAPHPGTFNHEQY
>TRBJ2-1|TRBV5-1
ASSLGGTADNEQF
>TRBJ2-1|TRBV29-1
SVERTSGGNEQF
>TRBJ2-5|TRBV20-1
SARDDSGGAFETQY
>TRBJ2-5|TRBV29-1
SAGQDKETQY
>TRBJ2-1|TRBV6-5
ASSSLGGSYNEQF
>TRBJ1-2|TRBV4-1
ASSQESRRGGNYGYT
>TRBJ2-6|TRBV7-2
ASSPRGGRTGANVLT
>TRBJ2-5|TRBV20-1
SVNNLRGQGARETQY
>TRBJ1-1|TRBV6-5
ASSEGVGQTEAF
>TRBJ2-1|TRBV7-2
ASSFARTGGNEQF
>TRBJ1-6|TRBV3-1
ASSQAGTGGDSPLH
>TRBJ1-1|TRBV11-2
ASSLAHKHTEAF
>TRBJ2-7|TRBV6-2/TRBV6-3
ASHWLSYEQY
>TRBJ1-2|TRBV2
ASSRGSVDYT
>TRBJ2-1|TRBV14
ASSQDQGHSYNEQF
>TRBJ2-1|TRBV3-1
ASSQGTLSGDEQF